This T cell receptor beta chain was observed in a study of CD8 T cells in ankylosing spondylitis. Study-wide results and caveats: Ankylosing spondylitis blood appeared to carry a characteristic TCR beta motif of roughly eight highly homologous variants.

Worth noting for this clonotype: Its antigen is as yet unknown. Mismatch with germline at one junction end may stem from a read error.

MiXCR, run by TCRdb on the 5' RACE reads, gives a single entry per CDR3 protein. This sample has around 770,000 distinct CDR3 sequences, with around 20% found just once. CDR3 length equals 16 residues. The germline V gene encodes CDR1 PRHDT and CDR2 FYEKMQ (reference sequence). V usage is TRBV13 and J usage is TRBJ2-5, with D possibly matching TRBD1 (6 bases). The sample taken for sequencing was blood, either unsorted or a sorted T cell fraction (not recorded which). The receptor comes from a male donor with ankylosing spondylitis. CDR3: CASSIGGTGRQETQYF. DNA of the CDR3: TGTGCCAGCAGCATAGGGGGAACCGGAAGACAAGAGACCCAGTACTTC.